This T cell receptor (beta chain) derives from a study of T-cell reconstitution after alpha-beta-depleted transplantation in children. Trimming cost V 2 bases and J 3 bases, with 11 bases left between them. CDR1 is PRHDT and CDR2 is FYEKMQ in the germline V gene (reference sequence). The CDR3 has 14 amino acids. The study, taken as a whole, reports: One year after transplant, T-cell counts and diversity came mostly from newly produced T cells.

This clonotype was observed a handful of times. The antigen is unknown. Unique molecular identifiers were incorporated during preparation of the TCRbeta library. TCRdb analysed the PCR reads with MiXCR anew, one entry per CDR3 protein. Of 55,000 to 65,000 distinct CDR3 sequences in the sample, approximately 46% were seen once. Sequencing used PBMCs, mostly from graft donor cells, obtained 360 days after TCRalphabeta/CD19-depleted stem cell transplant. The V and J genes are TRBV13 and TRBJ2-7; D is unresolved. The clonotype originates from a male patient aged 10-17 years who had a stem cell transplant for acute lymphoblastic leukemia, so the T cells may come from the graft donor. DNA for the CDR3: TGTGCCAGCAGCTTATGGGAAAATTACTACGAGCAGTACTTC. It specifies CASSLWENYYEQYF.